The clone carrying this T cell receptor beta chain was observed at least ten times. The antigen is not known. The read gets to within 3 residues of the CDR3 end, and the germline J gene fills in the rest. The sample belongs to a study of T cell clonality in common variable immunodeficiency. Study-wide results and limits: Shared TCRbeta clones were fewer between CVID subjects than controls.

Germline CDR1 LNHDA, CDR2 SQIVND (reference sequence). The CDR3 is 15 residues long. The V segment lost 6 bases and the J segment 3 bases; nucleotides outside the gene matches: 9. Control and CVID samples contributed equal amounts of genomic DNA. Assay used: immunoSEQ multiplex PCR; TCRdb lists only in-frame clones, some missing. The sample holds about 39,000 clones, and no clone turns up only once. The chain has TRBV19 and TRBJ2-7; 9 bases match TRBD2. The sequencing sample was made of peripheral blood mononuclear cells. The clonotype originates from a person between 18 and 75 years old in good health. The CDR3 loop is CASSISLAGFYEQYF. Partial CDR3 DNA: TGTGCCAGTAGCATATCGCTAGCGGGATTCTACGAG.